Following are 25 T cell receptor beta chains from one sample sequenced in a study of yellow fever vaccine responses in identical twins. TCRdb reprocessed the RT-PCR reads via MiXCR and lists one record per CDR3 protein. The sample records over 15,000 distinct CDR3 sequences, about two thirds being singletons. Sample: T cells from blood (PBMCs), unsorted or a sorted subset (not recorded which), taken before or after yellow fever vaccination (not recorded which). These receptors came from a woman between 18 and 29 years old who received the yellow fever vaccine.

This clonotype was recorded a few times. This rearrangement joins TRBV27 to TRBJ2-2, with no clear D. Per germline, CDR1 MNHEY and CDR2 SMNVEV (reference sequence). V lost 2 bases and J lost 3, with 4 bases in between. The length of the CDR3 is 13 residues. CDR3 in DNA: TGTGCCAGCAGTTTAGATCACACCGGGGAGCTGTTTTTT. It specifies CASSLDHTGELFF.

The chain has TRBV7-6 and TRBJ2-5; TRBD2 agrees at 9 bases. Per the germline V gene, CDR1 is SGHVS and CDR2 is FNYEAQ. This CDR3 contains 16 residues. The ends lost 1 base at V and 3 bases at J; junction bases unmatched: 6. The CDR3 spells CASSLVVLAGKETQYF. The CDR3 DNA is TGTGCCAGCAGCTTAGTTGTGCTAGCGGGAAAAGAGACCCAGTACTTC.

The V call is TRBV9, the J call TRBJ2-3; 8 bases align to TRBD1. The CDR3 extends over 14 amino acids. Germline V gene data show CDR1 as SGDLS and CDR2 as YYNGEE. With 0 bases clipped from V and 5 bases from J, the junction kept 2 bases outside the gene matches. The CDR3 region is CASSVVGTGDTQYF. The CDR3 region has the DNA TGTGCCAGCAGCGTAGTCGGGACAGGAGATACGCAGTATTTT.

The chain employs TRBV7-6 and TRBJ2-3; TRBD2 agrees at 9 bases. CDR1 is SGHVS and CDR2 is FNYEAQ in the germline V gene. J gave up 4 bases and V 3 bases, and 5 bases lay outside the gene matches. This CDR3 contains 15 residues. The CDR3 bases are TGTGCCAGCAGCTTCTTAGCGGGGGTGGCAGATACGCAGTATTTT. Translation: CASSFLAGVADTQYF.

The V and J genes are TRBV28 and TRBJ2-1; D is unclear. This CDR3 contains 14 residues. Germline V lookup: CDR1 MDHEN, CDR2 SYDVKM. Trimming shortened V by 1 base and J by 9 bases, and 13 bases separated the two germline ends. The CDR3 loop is CASSLSQPWGEQFF. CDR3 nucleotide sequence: TGTGCCAGCAGTTTATCACAACCTTGGGGTGAGCAGTTCTTC.

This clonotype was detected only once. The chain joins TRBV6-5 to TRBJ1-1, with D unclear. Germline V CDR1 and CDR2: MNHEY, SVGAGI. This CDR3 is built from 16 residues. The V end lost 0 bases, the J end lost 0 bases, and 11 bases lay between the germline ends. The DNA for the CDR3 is TGTGCCAGCAGTTACTCGATGTGGAGTCTGAACACTGAAGCTTTCTTT. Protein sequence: CASSYSMWSLNTEAFF.

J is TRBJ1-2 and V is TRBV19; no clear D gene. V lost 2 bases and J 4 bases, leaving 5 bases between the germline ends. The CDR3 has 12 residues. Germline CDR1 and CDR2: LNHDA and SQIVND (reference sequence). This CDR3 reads CASSISSYGYTF. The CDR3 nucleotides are TGTGCCAGTAGTATATCAAGCTATGGCTACACCTTC.

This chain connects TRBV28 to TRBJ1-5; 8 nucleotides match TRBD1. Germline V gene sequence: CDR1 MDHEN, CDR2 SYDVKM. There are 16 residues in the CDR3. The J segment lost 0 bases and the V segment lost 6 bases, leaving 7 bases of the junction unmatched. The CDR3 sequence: CASRVQGGYSNQPQHF. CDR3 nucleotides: TGTGCCAGCAGGGTACAGGGGGGGTATAGCAATCAGCCCCAGCATTTT. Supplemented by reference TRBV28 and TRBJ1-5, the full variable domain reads DVKVTQSSRYLVKRTGEKVFLECVQDMDHENMFWYRQDPGLGLRLIYFSYDVKMKEKGDIPEGYSVSREKKERFSLILESASTNQTSMYLCASRVQGGYSNQPQHFGDGTRLSIL.

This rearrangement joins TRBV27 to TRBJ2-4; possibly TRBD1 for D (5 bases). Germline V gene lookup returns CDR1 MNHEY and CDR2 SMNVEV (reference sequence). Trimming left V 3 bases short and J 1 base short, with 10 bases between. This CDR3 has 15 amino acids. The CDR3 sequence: CASSFQGAAKNIQYF. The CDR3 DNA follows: TGTGCCAGCAGTTTTCAAGGGGCGGCCAAAAACATTCAGTACTTC.

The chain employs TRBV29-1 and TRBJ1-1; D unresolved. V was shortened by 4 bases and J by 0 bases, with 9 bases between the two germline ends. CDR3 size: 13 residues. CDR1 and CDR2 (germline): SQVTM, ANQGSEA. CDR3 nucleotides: TGCAGCGTTGCGAGCCTGGTGAACACTGAAGCTTTCTTT. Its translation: CSVASLVNTEAFF.

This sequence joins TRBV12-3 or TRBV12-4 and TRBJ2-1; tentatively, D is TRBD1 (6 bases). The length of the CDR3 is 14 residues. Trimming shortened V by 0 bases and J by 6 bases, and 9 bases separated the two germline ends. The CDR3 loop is CASSLAGAGNEQFF. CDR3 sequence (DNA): TGTGCCAGCAGTTTAGCGGGGGCCGGCAATGAGCAGTTCTTC.

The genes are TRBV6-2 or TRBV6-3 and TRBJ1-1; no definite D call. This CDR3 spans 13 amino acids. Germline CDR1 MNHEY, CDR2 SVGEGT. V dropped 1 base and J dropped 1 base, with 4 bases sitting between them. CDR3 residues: CASSYLRNTEAFF. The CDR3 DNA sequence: TGTGCCAGCAGTTACTTGCGGAACACTGAAGCTTTCTTT.

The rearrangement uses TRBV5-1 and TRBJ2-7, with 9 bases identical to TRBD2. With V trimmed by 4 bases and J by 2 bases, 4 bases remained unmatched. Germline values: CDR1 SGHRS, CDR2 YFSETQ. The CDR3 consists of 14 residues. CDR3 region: CASSASGATYEQYF. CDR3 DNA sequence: TGCGCCAGCAGCGCTAGCGGGGCCACCTACGAGCAGTACTTC.

CDR3 in amino acids: CASSQEGLSSYEQYV. Written as DNA, the CDR3 is TGTGCCAGCAGCCAAGAGGGACTCTCCTCCTACGAGCAGTACGTC. The chain links TRBV14 to TRBJ2-7, with D perhaps TRBD2 (6 bases). Germline lookup yields CDR1 SGHDN and CDR2 FVKESK. The CDR3 has 15 residues. The germline V and J ends were trimmed by 0 bases and 0 bases, with 9 bases remaining between them.

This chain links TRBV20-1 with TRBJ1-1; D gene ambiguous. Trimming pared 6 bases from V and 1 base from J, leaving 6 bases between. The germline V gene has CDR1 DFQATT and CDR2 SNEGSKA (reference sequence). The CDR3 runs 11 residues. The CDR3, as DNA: TGCAGTGCGGGCAGGAACACTGAAGCTTTCTTT. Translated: CSAGRNTEAFF.

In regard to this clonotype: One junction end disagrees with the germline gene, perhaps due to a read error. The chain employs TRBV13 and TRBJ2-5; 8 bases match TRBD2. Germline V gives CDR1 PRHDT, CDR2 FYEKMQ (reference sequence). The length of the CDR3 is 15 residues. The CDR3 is CASRAQGLGQEIQYF. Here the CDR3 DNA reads TGTGCCAGCAGGGCCCAGGGACTAGGCCAAGAGATCCAGTACTTC.

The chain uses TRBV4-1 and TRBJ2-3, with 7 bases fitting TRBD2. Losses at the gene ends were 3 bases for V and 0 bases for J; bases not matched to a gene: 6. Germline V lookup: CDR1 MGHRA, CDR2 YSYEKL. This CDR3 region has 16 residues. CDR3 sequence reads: CASSQGWGGSTDTQYF. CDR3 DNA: TGCGCCAGCAGCCAGGGATGGGGGGGAAGCACAGATACGCAGTATTTT.

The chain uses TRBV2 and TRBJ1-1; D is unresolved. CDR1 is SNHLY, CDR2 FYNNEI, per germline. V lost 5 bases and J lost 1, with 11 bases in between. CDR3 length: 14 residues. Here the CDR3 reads CASSKTDGNTEAFF. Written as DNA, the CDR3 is TGTGCCAGCAGTAAAACGGACGGGAACACTGAAGCTTTCTTT.

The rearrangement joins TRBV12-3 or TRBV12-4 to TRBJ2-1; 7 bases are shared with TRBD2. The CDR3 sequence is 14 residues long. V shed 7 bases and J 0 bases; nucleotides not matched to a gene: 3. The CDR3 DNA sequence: TGTGCCAGCACGGGCGGGAGCTCCTACAATGAGCAGTTCTTC. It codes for CASTGGSSYNEQFF.

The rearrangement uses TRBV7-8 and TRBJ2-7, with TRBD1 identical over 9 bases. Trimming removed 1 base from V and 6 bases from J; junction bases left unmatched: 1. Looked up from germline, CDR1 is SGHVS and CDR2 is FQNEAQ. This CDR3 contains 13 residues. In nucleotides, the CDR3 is TGTGCCAGCAGCTTAGAGACAGGGGGCGAGCAGTACTTC. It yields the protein CASSLETGGEQYF.

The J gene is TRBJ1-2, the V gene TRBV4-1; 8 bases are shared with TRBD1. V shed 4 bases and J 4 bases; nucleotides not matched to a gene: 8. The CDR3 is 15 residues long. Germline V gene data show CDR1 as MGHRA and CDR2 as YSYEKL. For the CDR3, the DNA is TGCGCCAGCAGCCCCGGACGACAGGGGTCCTATGGCTACACCTTC. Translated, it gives CASSPGRQGSYGYTF.

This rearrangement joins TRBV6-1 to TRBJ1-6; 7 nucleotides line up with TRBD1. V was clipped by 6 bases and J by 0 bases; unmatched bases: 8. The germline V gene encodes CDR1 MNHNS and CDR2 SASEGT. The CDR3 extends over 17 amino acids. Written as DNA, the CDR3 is TGTGCCAGCAGCACGGGACAGCTTAGCTCCTATAATTCACCCCTCCACTTT. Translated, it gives CASSTGQLSSYNSPLHF.

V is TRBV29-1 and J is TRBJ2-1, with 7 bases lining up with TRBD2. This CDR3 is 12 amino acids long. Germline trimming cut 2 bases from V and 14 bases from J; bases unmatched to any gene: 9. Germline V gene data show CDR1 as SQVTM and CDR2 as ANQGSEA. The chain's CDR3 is CSVEWGGGYKFF. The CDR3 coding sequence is TGCAGCGTTGAATGGGGCGGGGGTTACAAGTTCTTC.

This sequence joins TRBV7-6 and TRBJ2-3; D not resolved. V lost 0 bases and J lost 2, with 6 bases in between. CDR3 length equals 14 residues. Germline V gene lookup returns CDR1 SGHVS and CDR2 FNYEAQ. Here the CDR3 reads CASSLAGPTDTQYF. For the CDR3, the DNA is TGTGCCAGCAGCTTAGCGGGTCCCACAGATACGCAGTATTTT.

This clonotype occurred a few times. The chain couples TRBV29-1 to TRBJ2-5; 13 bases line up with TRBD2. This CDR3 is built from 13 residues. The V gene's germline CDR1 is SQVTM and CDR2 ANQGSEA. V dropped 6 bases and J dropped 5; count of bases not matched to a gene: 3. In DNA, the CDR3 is TGCAGCGTCCTGGGACTAGCGGGGGAGACCCAGTACTTC. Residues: CSVLGLAGETQYF.